This TCR beta chain was observed in a study of T cell repertoires in cytomegalovirus infection. From the reads, TCRdb called clonotypes with MiXCR, one entry per CDR3 protein. This sample has 450,000 to 550,000 distinct CDR3 sequences, with about 17% found just once. This clonotype has only a few counts. Its antigen remains unknown. After removal of 2 bases from V and 5 bases from J, the junction contained 2 bases not matched to a gene. From germline, CDR1 is MNHEY and CDR2 SMNVEV (reference sequence). This CDR3 has 13 residues. The study's findings and limits: CMV-specific HLA-C-restricted TCR beta clonotypes dominated the ex vivo response.

Sequencing input: CD8+ T cells from PBMCs. The clonotype was recovered from a human donor in good health (CMV status not recorded). Some clones in this sample may be carry-over from other donors' samples. The chain recombines TRBV27 with TRBJ1-1; 7 nucleotides line up with TRBD1. The CDR3 is CASSLKGATEAFF. The CDR3 DNA follows: TGTGCCAGCAGTTTAAAGGGGGCGACTGAAGCTTTCTTT.